The source of this T cell receptor (beta chain) is a study of T cell repertoires in cytomegalovirus infection. Study as a whole: Alongside well-studied HLA-B-restricted CMV epitopes, recently identified HLA-C-restricted CMV epitopes were also used. Study outcomes and limitations: Carriage of CMV together with the relevant HLA was identifiable through cumulative public TCR beta family frequency. In two of eight donors, the top clonotype was HLA-C-restricted CMV-specific.

Note on this clonotype: Its antigen is as yet unknown.

TCRdb re-derived calls from the reads in MiXCR, one entry per CDR3 protein. The sample comprises about 900,000 distinct CDR3 sequences, around 30% of which are singletons, and over 13% rests with the top ten. CDR3 size: 15 residues. CDR1 and CDR2 from the germline V gene are LGHNA and YSLEER. V dropped 3 bases and J dropped 7 bases, with 13 bases sitting between them. This material consisted of cultured CD8+ T cells from PBMCs, taken from culture after CMV antigen stimulation. This chain links TRBV4-3 with TRBJ1-6; TRBD1 is a possible D gene (6 bases). This receptor was taken from a human donor in good health (CMV status not recorded). Some clones in this sample may be carry-over from other donors' samples. The CDR3 DNA follows: TGCGCCAGCAGCCAGCACAGGGACAAGAATTCACCCCTCCACTTT. Its translation: CASSQHRDKNSPLHF.